This entry features one T cell receptor beta chain sequence. Its specificity is not known. The CDR3 has 14 amino acids. V was trimmed by 7 bases and J by 9 bases, leaving 21 bases between them. Germline CDR1 MNHEY, CDR2 SVGAGI. The PCR was carried out with 60 Vbeta primers and 13 Jbeta primers. TCRdb's table, derived via immunoSEQ multiplex PCR, lists solely in-frame clones and lacks some. The repertoire holds fewer than 95,000 clones, with around three fifths as singletons. The sample comes from a study of cytomegalovirus exposure and HLA in healthy donors. Notes on the study in general: The authors later found TCR association rates varying by HLA locus, with DRB1 most and HLA-C fewest. A later analysis linked some 17,000 TCR beta sequences to HLA alleles at 0.05 false discovery rate.

What was sequenced was PBMCs. The chain couples TRBV6-5 to TRBJ1-2; TRBD1 might be the D (6 bases). The origin of this receptor is a woman in her forties or fifties in good health and CMV-seropositive. The CDR3 here is CASNPGGGGWSYTF. CDR3 coding DNA: TGTGCCAGCAATCCCGGAGGGGGGGGCTGGAGCTACACCTTC.